Below are 27 T cell receptor beta chains sequenced from a single sample in a study of STAT5B mutations in CD4+ large granular lymphocyte leukemia. Sequenced by immunoSEQ multiplex PCR; TCRdb stores in-frame clones only, minus some. The top ten hold around 0.4% of the sample, which has 20,000 to 25,000 clones, over 60% seen once. Material: CD4+ T cells from blood buffy coats. The source is a human donor in good health.

V and J are TRBV7-8 and TRBJ2-1; D may be TRBD1 (6 bases). V shed 5 bases and J shed 14 bases, with 16 bases lying between them. The CDR3 length is 12 residues. Germline-derived CDR1 and CDR2 are SGHVS and FQNEAQ. The CDR3 DNA is TGTGCCAGCAGCCCCGATAGGGGACAAAAGTTCTTC. Amino acids: CASSPDRGQKFF.

The V gene is TRBV2, the J gene TRBJ1-5; no firm D call. In germline, CDR1 is SNHLY, CDR2 FYNNEI. The V gene lost 2 bases and the J gene lost 4 bases, with 9 bases spanning the gap. The CDR3 runs to 14 residues. DNA for the CDR3: TGTGCCAGCAGTGAACGAGACCGGAATCAGCCCCAGCATTTT. The encoded protein is CASSERDRNQPQHF.

This rearrangement joins TRBV5-6 to TRBJ2-5; D gene unclear. The CDR3 spans 14 residues. Germline CDR1 SGHDT, CDR2 YYEEEE. The germline V and J ends were trimmed by 4 bases and 5 bases, with 15 bases remaining between them. The CDR3 spells CASSEELGFETQYF. The CDR3 DNA sequence: TGTGCCAGCAGCGAGGAGCTGGGGTTTGAGACCCAGTACTTC.

This rearrangement joins TRBV11-3 to TRBJ2-1; TRBD2 matches at 10 bases. The CDR3 totals 15 residues. The V gene end was trimmed by 1 base and the J gene end by 4 bases; junction bases not matched to a gene: 1. The germline gives CDR1 SGHNT, CDR2 YENEEA. The CDR3 DNA is TGTGCCAGCAGCTTAGGGACTAGCGGATACAATGAGCAGTTCTTC. Encoded protein: CASSLGTSGYNEQFF. The whole variable domain, filled in from reference TRBV11-3 and TRBJ2-1, reads EAGVVQSPRYKIIEKKQPVAFWCNPISGHNTLYWYLQNLGQGPELLIRYENEEAVDDSQLPKDRFSAERLKGVDSTLKIQPAELGDSAVYLCASSLGTSGYNEQFFGPGTRLTVL.

This chain connects TRBV7-8 to TRBJ2-7; D not certain. The length of the CDR3 is 15 residues. The germline V gene encodes CDR1 SGHVS and CDR2 FQNEAQ. Trimming pared 1 base from V and 2 bases from J, leaving 12 bases between. The CDR3 nucleotides are TGTGCCAGCAGCTTAGGTGCACACGGAACCTACGAGCAGTACTTC. Translating it yields CASSLGAHGTYEQYF.

The rearrangement joins TRBV5-1 to TRBJ1-3, with D unclear. CDR1 and CDR2 (germline): SGHRS, YFSETQ. The CDR3 is 14 residues long. The germline V and J ends were trimmed by 0 bases and 2 bases, with 6 bases remaining between them. CDR3: CASSLGTAGNTIYF. The DNA for the CDR3 is TGCGCCAGCAGCTTGGGGACGGCTGGAAACACCATATATTTT. Looking up the rest from reference TRBV5-1 and TRBJ1-3 gives the full variable domain: KAGVTQTPRYLIKTRGQQVTLSCSPISGHRSVSWYQQTPGQGLQFLFEYFSETQRNKGNFPGRFSGRQFSNSRSEMNVSTLELGDSALYLCASSLGTAGNTIYFGEGSWLTVV.

This chain connects TRBV28 to TRBJ1-4, with a weak D call TRBD1 (5 bases). The CDR3 length is 15 residues. Germline CDR1 is MDHEN and CDR2 is SYDVKM. Between the trimmed V and J ends, which lost 2 bases and 2 bases, there was a span of 9 bases. The CDR3 is CASSLGGSTNEKLFF. CDR3 in DNA: TGTGCCAGCAGTTTAGGGGGGTCTACTAATGAAAAACTGTTTTTT.

This chain connects TRBV7-9 to TRBJ2-2; 11 bases map to TRBD2. The J segment lost 4 bases and the V segment lost 3 bases, leaving 7 bases of the junction unmatched. This CDR3 is built from 17 residues. Germline assignment: CDR1 SEHNR and CDR2 FQNEAQ (reference sequence). This chain's CDR3 is CASSFPLAGGSTGELFF. The CDR3 DNA follows: TGTGCCAGCAGCTTCCCCTTAGCGGGAGGGAGCACCGGGGAGCTGTTTTTT.

This chain joins TRBV6-1 and TRBJ2-5; D not resolved. The CDR3 consists of 13 residues. Trimming pared 7 bases from V and 5 bases from J, leaving 14 bases between. Germline lookup yields CDR1 MNHNS and CDR2 SASEGT. The CDR3 coding sequence is TGTGCCAGCACTAGGGTTTTGGTTGAGACCCAGTACTTC. Its protein is CASTRVLVETQYF.

The rearrangement links TRBV15 to TRBJ2-1, with 10 nucleotides matching TRBD2. The germline V gene has CDR1 LNHNV and CDR2 YYDKDF (reference sequence). The CDR3 spans 14 residues. The junction had 6 bases not matched to a gene; V was cut back by 4 bases and J by 9 bases. CDR3 DNA: TGTGCCACCAGCAACGGAGTAGCGGGAGGTGAGCAGTTCTTC. Translating it yields CATSNGVAGGEQFF. Full variable domain (rest looked up from reference TRBV15 and TRBJ2-1): DAMVIQNPRYQVTQFGKPVTLSCSQTLNHNVMYWYQQKSSQAPKLLFHYYDKDFNNEADTPDNFQSRRPNTSFCFLDIRSPGLGDTAMYLCATSNGVAGGEQFFGPGTRLTVL.

V is TRBV18 and J is TRBJ2-1, with a tentative D call TRBD2 (5 bases). V was clipped by 0 bases and J by 4 bases, with 10 bases between them. The CDR3 contains 15 residues. Germline values: CDR1 KGHSH, CDR2 LQKENI. DNA for the CDR3: TGTGCCAGCTCACCACCGAATAGCGAATACAATGAGCAGTTCTTC. It is translated as CASSPPNSEYNEQFF. The full variable domain, rest sourced from reference TRBV18 and TRBJ2-1, is NAGVMQNPRHLVRRRGQEARLRCSPMKGHSHVYWYRQLPEEGLKFMVYLQKENIIDESGMPKERFSAEFPKEGPSILRIQQVVRGDSAAYFCASSPPNSEYNEQFFGPGTRLTVL.

This clone appeared once. The V call is TRBV7-8, the J call TRBJ1-2; 7 bases map to TRBD1. V shed 3 bases, J shed 4 bases, and the junction held 11 bases outside the gene matches. The CDR3 contains 16 residues. CDR1 and CDR2 from the germline V gene are SGHVS and FQNEAQ. CDR3 in DNA: TGTGCCAGCAGCTTGGAGCGACAGGGAGGGATCTATGGCTACACCTTC. It codes for CASSLERQGGIYGYTF.

This clone was counted only a few times. The chain is built from TRBV9 and TRBJ2-1; D could derive from TRBD1 or TRBD2 (6 bases each). This CDR3 spans 15 amino acids. V dropped 2 bases and J dropped 4 bases, with 13 bases sitting between them. The germline gives CDR1 SGDLS, CDR2 YYNGEE. The CDR3 loop reads CASSVLGGLYNEQFF. The CDR3 bases are TGTGCCAGCAGCGTCCTAGGGGGACTTTACAATGAGCAGTTCTTC.

The V and J genes are TRBV7-9 and TRBJ2-7; no reliable D call. Trimming left V 1 base short and J 6 bases short, with 19 bases between. The V gene's germline CDR1 is SEHNR and CDR2 FQNEAQ (reference sequence). The CDR3 sequence is 16 residues long. This chain's CDR3 is CASSLENAGISAEQYF. The CDR3 DNA reads TGTGCCAGCAGCTTAGAAAATGCAGGAATATCTGCCGAGCAGTACTTC.

The gene calls are TRBV7-8 and TRBJ2-1; a weak D match, TRBD1 (5 bases). V lost 5 bases, J lost 0 bases, and 11 bases lay in between. Germline V lookup: CDR1 SGHVS, CDR2 FQNEAQ. The CDR3 contains 15 residues. DNA of the CDR3: TGTGCCAGCAGCCCTACCCAGGGCTCCTACAATGAGCAGTTCTTC. Its protein is CASSPTQGSYNEQFF.

The V gene is TRBV7-9, the J gene TRBJ2-2; the match to TRBD2 covers 8 bases. The CDR3 is 17 residues long. The germline V gene has CDR1 SEHNR and CDR2 FQNEAQ (reference sequence). V was pared by 1 base and J by 3 bases, with 7 bases of the junction left unmatched. CDR3 protein: CASSLVGASGYTGELFF. CDR3 bases: TGTGCCAGCAGCTTAGTCGGCGCTAGCGGGTACACCGGGGAGCTGTTTTTT.

This sequence joins TRBV7-9 and TRBJ1-3; D remains ambiguous. Germline V CDR1 and CDR2: SEHNR, FQNEAQ (reference sequence). This CDR3 comprises 15 residues. V shed 1 base and J shed 0 bases, with 7 bases lying between them. The CDR3 sequence is CASSLGSLSGNTIYF. The DNA for the CDR3 is TGTGCCAGCAGCTTAGGGAGCCTCTCTGGAAACACCATATATTTT.

The chain couples TRBV7-8 to TRBJ2-7; tentatively, D is TRBD2 (5 bases). Per the germline V gene, CDR1 is SGHVS and CDR2 is FQNEAQ. The CDR3 runs to 13 residues. V dropped 4 bases and J dropped 3 bases, with 10 bases sitting between them. DNA for the CDR3: TGTGCCAGCAGCTGGACTCGGAACTACGAGCAGTACTTC. Encoded protein: CASSWTRNYEQYF.

The J gene is TRBJ2-1, the V gene TRBV6-5, with 8 bases lining up with TRBD2. CDR1 and CDR2 (germline): MNHEY, SVGAGI. The CDR3 has 15 residues. V lost 6 bases, J lost 5 bases, and 9 bases stayed unmatched. CDR3 region: CASSPGGGRNNEQFF. In DNA form, the CDR3 reads TGTGCCAGCAGCCCCGGGGGGGGACGGAACAATGAGCAGTTCTTC.

V usage is TRBV11-2 and J usage is TRBJ1-4, with D maybe TRBD1 (6 bases). This CDR3 contains 16 residues. Germline assignment: CDR1 SGHAT and CDR2 FQNNGV. The V and J ends lost 2 bases and 0 bases respectively, with 10 bases between them. CDR3 bases: TGTGCCAGCAGCTTAAGAGGGGGAGCAACTAATGAAAAACTGTTTTTT. It codes for CASSLRGGATNEKLFF.

The V and J genes are TRBV10-3 and TRBJ2-7; TRBD2 matches at 9 bases. The V segment lost 7 bases and the J segment 2 bases; nucleotides outside the gene matches: 6. This CDR3 region has 14 residues. The V gene's germline CDR1 is ENHRY and CDR2 SYGVKD. Written as DNA, the CDR3 is TGTGCCATCAAGGTTGGCGGGGGGGCCTACGAGCAGTACTTC. Translating gives CAIKVGGGAYEQYF.

This clone has just a few counts. The chain recombines TRBV19 with TRBJ2-2; the match to TRBD1 covers 9 bases. This CDR3 region has 15 residues. Germline CDR1 and CDR2: LNHDA and SQIVND (reference sequence). Trimming took 5 bases from V and 6 from J; bases not matched to a gene: 7. The CDR3 coding sequence is TGTGCCAGTAGTCCGAGGACAGGGGTCCCCGGGGAGCTGTTTTTT. This gives the protein CASSPRTGVPGELFF.

The rearrangement links TRBV7-9 to TRBJ2-3; no clear D. Germline CDR1 SEHNR, CDR2 FQNEAQ (reference sequence). The CDR3 runs to 16 residues. The V and J ends lost 1 base and 0 bases respectively, with 11 bases between them. The CDR3 is CASSLGPEPSTDTQYF. In DNA, the CDR3 is TGTGCCAGCAGCTTAGGTCCGGAGCCGAGCACAGATACGCAGTATTTT.

The rearrangement joins TRBV27 to TRBJ2-1; a weak D match, TRBD2 (6 bases). Germline CDR1 and CDR2: MNHEY and SMNVEV (reference sequence). The CDR3 consists of 14 residues. Trimming took off 6 bases at V and 8 bases at J, with 17 bases between the two ends. In DNA form, the CDR3 reads TGTGCCAGCAGGGGGCTAGGGAGGCGGGATGAGCAGTTCTTC. Amino acid sequence: CASRGLGRRDEQFF.

This clone was observed a handful of times. The chain combines TRBV4-1 with TRBJ2-3; D unclear. The CDR3 totals 14 residues. The V end was cut by 0 bases, the J end by 2 bases, with 6 bases between. Germline CDR1 and CDR2: MGHRA and YSYEKL. The CDR3 loop is CASSQEALTDTQYF. The CDR3 DNA is TGCGCCAGCAGCCAAGAAGCCCTCACAGATACGCAGTATTTT.

The chain employs TRBV11-3 and TRBJ2-7; unclear D gene. The V end lost 0 bases, the J end lost 7 bases, and 7 bases lay between the germline ends. This CDR3 spans 12 amino acids. Germline CDR1 is SGHNT and CDR2 is YENEEA. This chain's CDR3 is CASSLDPLEQYF. As DNA, the CDR3 is TGTGCCAGCAGCTTAGACCCCCTGGAGCAGTACTTC.

CDR3 residues: CASSYQGGEGEQYF. The CDR3 DNA reads as TGTGCCAGCAGCTACCAGGGGGGAGAAGGCGAGCAGTACTTC. The V and J genes are TRBV7-6 and TRBJ2-7, with D tentatively TRBD1 (7 bases). V lost 4 bases, J lost 6 bases, and 16 bases lay in between. The germline V gene encodes CDR1 SGHVS and CDR2 FNYEAQ. This CDR3 is built from 14 residues.